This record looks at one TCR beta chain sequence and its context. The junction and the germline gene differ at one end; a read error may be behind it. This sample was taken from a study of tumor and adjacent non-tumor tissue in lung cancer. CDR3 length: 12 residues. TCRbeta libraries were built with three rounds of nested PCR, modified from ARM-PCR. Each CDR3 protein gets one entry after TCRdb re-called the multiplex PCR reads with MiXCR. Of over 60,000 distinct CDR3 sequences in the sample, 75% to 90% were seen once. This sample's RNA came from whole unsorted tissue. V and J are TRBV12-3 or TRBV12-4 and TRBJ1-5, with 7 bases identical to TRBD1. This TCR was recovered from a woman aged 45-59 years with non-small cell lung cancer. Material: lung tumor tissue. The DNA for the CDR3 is TGTGACAGCACTCAGGGGGATCAGCCCCAACATTTT. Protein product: CDSTQGDQPQHF.